This entry lists 10 T cell receptor beta chains sequenced from one sample in a study of shared clonotypes between healthy human individuals. Generated by immunoSEQ multiplex PCR, the TCRdb table keeps only in-frame clones and is missing some. The data show 180,000 or so clones, about 93% seen once. Sequencing was done on a sample of naive CD4+ T cells sorted from blood. Subset denoted: CD45RA+ positively selected. The receptors shown here come from a woman aged 30 to 39 in good health.

Here the CDR3 DNA reads TGTGCCTGGAGTGTAGGCACGCACGTAGGAAACACCATATATTTT. Its protein product is CAWSVGTHVGNTIYF. This rearrangement joins TRBV30 to TRBJ1-3, with D uncertain. Trimming removed 0 bases from V and 4 bases from J, with 13 bases in between. From germline, CDR1 is GTSNPN and CDR2 SVGIG (reference sequence). The CDR3 contains 15 residues.

The genes are TRBV14 and TRBJ2-7; either TRBD1 or TRBD2 may fit D (5 bases each). Germline CDR1 reads SGHDN; CDR2 reads FVKESK. V was cut by 4 bases and J by 2 bases, with 12 bases left in between. This CDR3 is 14 amino acids long. CDR3 bases: TGTGCCAGCAGCCTCCGGGACCGAACCTACGAGCAGTACTTC. It is translated as CASSLRDRTYEQYF.

The chain is built from TRBV5-1 and TRBJ1-1; 8 positions match TRBD1. Germline CDR1 and CDR2: SGHRS and YFSETQ. J was trimmed by 6 bases and V by 6 bases; bases with no gene match: 16. The CDR3 covers 16 residues. This CDR3 reads CASNRDPGQVNSEAFF. The DNA for the CDR3 is TGCGCCAGCAACAGAGATCCGGGACAGGTAAATTCTGAAGCTTTCTTT.

This rearrangement joins TRBV5-1 to TRBJ2-7, with D possibly TRBD2 on 5 matching bases. Germline CDR1 is SGHRS and CDR2 is YFSETQ. CDR3 size: 13 residues. Trimming cost V 1 base and J 5 bases, with 10 bases left between them. The CDR3 here is CASSLSGRHEQYF. The CDR3 region has the DNA TGCGCCAGCAGCTTGTCGGGGAGACACGAGCAGTACTTC.

This chain uses TRBV5-4 with TRBJ1-5; tentative D call: TRBD1 (6 bases). The V and J ends lost 3 bases and 4 bases respectively, with 8 bases between them. This CDR3 contains 13 residues. In germline, CDR1 is SGHNT, CDR2 YYREEE (reference sequence). DNA of the CDR3: TGTGCCAGCAGCTCGGACAGAAATCAGCCCCAGCATTTT. Its translation: CASSSDRNQPQHF.

The V call is TRBV11-2, the J call TRBJ2-7, with 8 bases fitting TRBD1. The CDR3 loop spans 14 amino acids. Germline V gene lookup returns CDR1 SGHAT and CDR2 FQNNGV. V lost 5 bases to trimming and J lost 1 base; unmatched junction nucleotides: 4. In nucleotides, the CDR3 is TGTGCCAGCAGCACGCGGACAGGGTCCTACGAGCAGTACTTC. It codes for CASSTRTGSYEQYF. The complete variable domain, with remaining parts taken from reference TRBV11-2 and TRBJ2-7, reads EAGVAQSPRYKIIEKRQSVAFWCNPISGHATLYWYQQILGQGPKLLIQFQNNGVVDDSQLPKDRFSAERLKGVDSTLKIQPAKLEDSAVYLCASSTRTGSYEQYFGPGTRLTVT.

The gene calls are TRBV28 and TRBJ1-5; D unclear. V lost 7 bases and J lost 4, with 20 bases in between. CDR1 MDHEN and CDR2 SYDVKM come from the germline V gene. This CDR3 has 16 residues. This CDR3 reads CASIPHGKVENQPQHF. The CDR3 DNA reads as TGTGCCAGCATTCCACATGGGAAGGTCGAAAATCAGCCCCAGCATTTT.

The chain joins TRBV6-4 to TRBJ1-4; 7 positions match TRBD1. Germline V gene sequence: CDR1 MRHNA, CDR2 SNTAGT. CDR3 length equals 14 residues. The V segment lost 6 bases and the J segment 6 bases; nucleotides outside the gene matches: 7. The DNA of the CDR3 is TGTGCCAGCAGCTACAGGGGCTTCGATGAAAAACTGTTTTTT. As protein: CASSYRGFDEKLFF.

This chain uses TRBV10-3 with TRBJ2-1; D may be TRBD2 (6 bases). Trimming stripped 0 bases from V and 4 bases from J, with 10 bases between. Per germline, CDR1 ENHRY and CDR2 SYGVKD. The CDR3 has 15 amino acids. The CDR3 DNA reads as TGTGCCATCAGTGAGTCAACGGGAGCTTACAATGAGCAGTTCTTC. Translating gives CAISESTGAYNEQFF.

J is TRBJ2-7 and V is TRBV27; no definite D call. Trimming pared 4 bases from V and 1 base from J, leaving 5 bases between. The CDR3 is made up of 12 amino acids. Germline CDR1 is MNHEY and CDR2 is SMNVEV (reference sequence). The CDR3 protein is CASSSRSYEQYF. The CDR3 DNA is TGTGCCAGCAGTTCTCGGTCCTACGAGCAGTACTTC.